This T cell receptor (beta chain) was retrieved from a study of beta chain features in type 1 diabetes. Study conclusions and caveats: Across all four CD4+ subsets, people with type 1 diabetes showed modestly shorter TCRB CDR3s.

Isolated RNA was reverse transcribed in full, so expressed TCRB transcripts were sequenced. The protocol was immunoSEQ multiplex PCR, while the TCRdb copy is restricted to in-frame clones and leaves out a portion. The data contain about 230,000 clones, roughly 17% of them singletons. V shed 0 bases and J shed 5 bases, with 10 bases lying between them. The V gene's germline CDR1 is SGHDN and CDR2 FVKESK. CDR3 length: 15 amino acids. Worth noting for this clone: No antigen is known for it.

This rearrangement joins TRBV14 to TRBJ1-4, with a weak D call TRBD1 (6 bases). The source of this sequence is a man younger than 40 with type 1 diabetes. Material: naive CD4+ T cells from blood. CDR3 protein: CASSQEARGNEKLFF. The CDR3, as DNA: TGTGCCAGCAGCCAAGAGGCCAGGGGAAATGAAAAACTGTTTTTT.